This T cell receptor (beta chain) originates from a study of cytomegalovirus exposure and HLA in healthy donors. For this clone: The antigen remains undetermined.

Study-wide points: Apparent HLA restriction characterized most CMV-associated TCR beta chains in a later analysis. Upon later analysis, HLA-associated TCR beta chains proved more clonally expanded than other, equally common chains.

The V end lost 5 bases, the J end lost 4 bases, and 14 bases lay between the germline ends. The CDR3 has 14 residues. CDR1 SGHTA and CDR2 FQGNSA come from the germline V gene. 13 Jbeta primers and 60 Vbeta primers were used for the PCR. The repertoire was sequenced with immunoSEQ multiplex PCR; TCRdb's copy has only in-frame clones and lacks some. The sample yields some 150,000 clones, 80% to 90% seen once. The chain is built from TRBV7-2 and TRBJ1-1; D is perhaps TRBD1 (6 bases). The sequenced sample consisted of PBMCs. The sequence derives from a woman in her thirties in good health and CMV-seropositive. The CDR3 DNA reads as TGTGCCAGCAGCCCACAGGGATATAGCACTGAAGCTTTCTTT. Protein: CASSPQGYSTEAFF.